This T cell receptor (beta chain) emerged from a study of blood T cell repertoires in COVID-19. Study processing details: Nucleated cell number was recorded as an estimate derived from reference gene primer amplification. The data were produced by immunoSEQ multiplex PCR, yet TCRdb's version contains in-frame clones alone and is incomplete. V, J and clone size are those of that table, while D and trimming were read from the DNA. The sample holds under 300,000 clones, 85% to 90% seen once. The CDR3 extends over 13 amino acids. CDR1 and CDR2 from the germline V gene are LNHDA and SQIVND (reference sequence). V was pared by 1 base and J by 8 bases, with 10 bases between. This study enrolled people aged roughly 18 to 100 from about 26 US geographic areas.

This TCR was sampled from a man in his late teens or twenties who had recovered from COVID-19. The sample taken for sequencing was PBMCs or T cells enriched from blood (not recorded which). This chain joins TRBV19 and TRBJ2-3, with a weak D call TRBD2 (6 bases). The CDR3 spells CASSIAGEGTQYF. The CDR3, as DNA: TGTGCCAGTAGTATAGCGGGAGAAGGTACGCAGTATTTT.